This T cell receptor (beta chain) was found in a study of blood T cell repertoires in COVID-19. Whole-study context: Sample material is recorded as cDNA or gDNA derived from T cells, B-cell-depleted T cells, or PBMCs.

Trimming cost V 4 bases and J 3 bases; bases outside gene matches: 10. Germline V gene lookup returns CDR1 SGHRS and CDR2 YFSETQ. This CDR3 is 15 amino acids long. Per the original data handling: For nucleated cells, counts were estimated from reference gene primer amplification. Here immunoSEQ multiplex PCR was the method, and the copy in TCRdb shows in-frame clones only, minus some. V, J and clone size are those of that table, while D and trimming were read from the DNA. Counted here are 250,000 or so clones, almost 90% occurring once; the ten biggest clones make up about 2%. This sequence was found in a woman aged 60-75 years with COVID-19, enrolled during active disease. Sample: peripheral blood. The J gene is TRBJ2-7, the V gene TRBV5-1, with 7 bases that match TRBD1. This CDR3 is CASSPGQAPNYEQYF. The CDR3 nucleotides are TGCGCCAGCAGCCCCGGACAGGCGCCCAACTACGAGCAGTACTTC. Based on the CDR3 plus reference TRBV5-1 and TRBJ2-7, the full variable domain is KAGVTQTPRYLIKTRGQQVTLSCSPISGHRSVSWYQQTPGQGLQFLFEYFSETQRNKGNFPGRFSGRQFSNSRSEMNVSTLELGDSALYLCASSPGQAPNYEQYFGPGTRLTVT.